The source of this T cell receptor beta chain is a study of OX40 agonist ivuxolimab in advanced cancers. Study in general: Patients received ivuxolimab, an agonistic anti-OX40 (CD134) antibody. Six ivuxolimab dose levels, 0.01 to 10 mg/kg, were given intravenously every 2 weeks.

Method: immunoSEQ multiplex PCR; TCRdb's copy keeps in-frame clones and lacks some. Of 5,500 to 7,500 clones listed, roughly 80% are singletons. About this clone itself: Its antigen is unidentified.

Points from the study as a whole: Among T cells, CD8+ cells averaged more expanded clones than CD4+ cells.

CDR3 size: 15 residues. The germline CDR1 and CDR2 sequences are SNHLY and FYNNEI. With 1 base clipped from V and 5 bases from J, the junction kept 6 bases outside the gene matches. The sample here was CD4+ or CD8+ T cells sorted from blood, taken in a trial of the OX40 agonist ivuxolimab. The TCR comes from an adult with an advanced solid tumor such as melanoma, head and neck, liver or kidney cancer. The chain combines TRBV2 with TRBJ2-5, with 8 positions matching TRBD1. CDR3 region: CASSEDQGAGETQYF. The CDR3 DNA follows: TGTGCCAGCAGTGAAGACCAGGGGGCAGGGGAGACCCAGTACTTC.